Following are 30 T cell receptor beta chains from one sample sequenced in a study of prognosis after radiotherapy for stage I lung cancer. The TCR beta CDR3 region was amplified from genomic DNA, with two rounds of multiplex PCR being used for the amplification. First-round PCR used primers specific to each TRBV and TRBJ gene. One entry per CDR3 protein, called by TCRdb with MiXCR from the multiplex PCR reads. The top ten clones hold roughly 30% of a sample with tens of thousands of distinct CDR3 sequences, approximately 45% of them seen once. The sample in question was PBMCs, obtained before or after stereotactic body radiation therapy (not recorded which). These receptor sequences come from a donor at least 50 years old with non-small cell lung cancer.

V usage is TRBV11-2 and J usage is TRBJ1-2, with 9 bases that match TRBD1. J lost 6 bases, V lost 6 bases, and 11 bases had no gene match. Germline CDR1 reads SGHAT; CDR2 reads FQNNGV. CDR3 length: 15 amino acids. The CDR3 reads CASRSPRTGVNGYTF. The CDR3 DNA sequence: TGTGCCAGCAGATCCCCCCGGACAGGGGTGAATGGCTACACCTTC.

The sample holds a few counts of this clonotype. The chain links TRBV5-4 to TRBJ1-1, with a possible D match to TRBD1 (5 bases). This CDR3 spans 11 amino acids. Germline CDR1 reads SGHNT; CDR2 reads YYREEE (reference sequence). V dropped 0 bases and J dropped 10 bases, with 7 bases sitting between them. This CDR3 is CASSLEGPAFF. CDR3 DNA sequence: TGTGCCAGCAGCTTGGAGGGGCCAGCTTTCTTT.

This clonotype was observed many times. The chain combines TRBV6-7 with TRBJ1-1; D is undetermined. TRBV6-7 is sorted into the ORF group, with uncertain function. This CDR3 region has 10 residues. V was cut by 1 base and J by 9 bases, with 3 bases left in between. The CDR3 here is CASSYLKAFF. The CDR3 bases are TGTGCCAGCAGTTACTTAAAAGCTTTCTTT.

At least ten counts were recorded for this clonotype. The chain uses TRBV7-2 and TRBJ2-1, with 9 bases identical to TRBD2. J was trimmed by 8 bases and V by 4 bases; bases with no gene match: 18. Looked up from germline, CDR1 is SGHTA and CDR2 is FQGNSA. This CDR3 is 18 amino acids long. This CDR3 reads CASSSFGAGGPLVHEQFF. The CDR3 DNA follows: TGTGCCAGCAGCTCCTTTGGGGCGGGGGGGCCTCTGGTACATGAGCAGTTCTTC.

Many counts were recorded for this clonotype. The chain's CDR3 is CASSPKRGYSDEQFF. The CDR3 nucleotides are TGTGCCAGCAGTCCTAAGCGGGGGTACTCAGATGAGCAGTTCTTC. This rearrangement joins TRBV12-3 or TRBV12-4 to TRBJ2-1; 8 bases agree with TRBD2. The V gene end was trimmed by 5 bases and the J gene end by 8 bases; junction bases not matched to a gene: 11. The CDR3 spans 15 residues.

Worth noting for this clonotype: In this CDR3 the conserved last residue, phenylalanine or tryptophan, is missing, so a read error is likely. The chain has TRBV12-5 and TRBJ2-1; D is perhaps TRBD1 (6 bases). Trimming removed 1 base at V and 10 bases at J, with 20 bases between. Germline loops: CDR1 LGHNT, CDR2 FRNRAP. The CDR3 consists of 16 residues. Here the CDR3 DNA reads TGTGCTAGTGGTTTGGGTTCCATTTCCAGGGGCCAGGAGCAGTTCTCC. Translated, it gives CASGLGSISRGQEQFS.

This clonotype has a count of ten or more. The rearrangement links TRBV5-1 to TRBJ2-2; no firm D call. Germline lookup yields CDR1 SGHRS and CDR2 YFSETQ. The CDR3 covers 14 residues. Trimming cost V 0 bases and J 3 bases, with 6 bases left between them. CDR3 sequence: CASSLEFYTGELFF. The CDR3 bases are TGCGCCAGCAGCTTGGAGTTCTACACCGGGGAGCTGTTTTTT.

This clonotype is labeled as medium-sized. V and J are TRBV6-2 or TRBV6-3 and TRBJ2-1, with D possibly being TRBD2 (6 bases). V was clipped by 8 bases and J by 6 bases, with 20 bases between them. The CDR3 runs to 15 residues. Looked up from germline, CDR1 is MNHEY and CDR2 is SVGEGT. CDR3 sequence: CASHLAGRWGNEQFF. CDR3 nucleotide sequence: TGTGCCAGCCACCTTGCCGGGAGATGGGGCAATGAGCAGTTCTTC.

This clonotype showed up just a few times. J is TRBJ2-1 and V is TRBV6-1; D perhaps matches TRBD2 (6 bases). Germline-derived CDR1 and CDR2 are MNHNS and SASEGT. The CDR3 runs to 13 residues. V dropped 6 bases and J dropped 3 bases, with 9 bases sitting between them. This CDR3 reads CASSRDFYNEQFF. The CDR3 DNA reads as TGTGCCAGCAGCCGGGACTTCTACAATGAGCAGTTCTTC.

About this clonotype: A junction end diverges from the germline sequence, so it may reflect a read error. The chain couples TRBV12-5 to TRBJ2-2; 8 bases are a match to TRBD2. The CDR3 extends over 17 amino acids. Germline values: CDR1 LGHNT, CDR2 FRNRAP. The CDR3 region is CASGSFIGGDNTGELFF. In DNA, the CDR3 is TGTGCTAGTGGATCCTTTATCGGGGGGGACAACACCGGCGAGCTGTTTTTT.

The rearrangement uses TRBV6-2 or TRBV6-3 and TRBJ2-7, with 7 bases fitting TRBD1. V lost 5 bases to trimming and J lost 6 bases; unmatched junction nucleotides: 7. The CDR3 contains 13 residues. Per the germline V gene, CDR1 is MNHEY and CDR2 is SVGEGT. CDR3 nucleotide sequence: TGTGCCAGCAGTGCGGACAGGATGGGCGAGCAGTACTTC. Encoded protein: CASSADRMGEQYF.

J is TRBJ1-1 and V is TRBV6-1, with D possibly TRBD1 on 5 matching bases. V shed 1 base and J shed 1 base, with 13 bases lying between them. The CDR3 is made up of 16 amino acids. The V gene's germline CDR1 is MNHNS and CDR2 SASEGT. This CDR3 reads CASSEGGRGPNTEAFF. CDR3 nucleotide sequence: TGTGCCAGCAGTGAAGGCGGACGGGGCCCGAACACTGAAGCTTTCTTT.

The table lists this clonotype with many counts. The genes are TRBV6-1 and TRBJ1-5; no firm D call. Germline CDR1 and CDR2: MNHNS and SASEGT. This CDR3 is built from 14 residues. V was trimmed by 6 bases and J by 6 bases, leaving 15 bases between them. CDR3 sequence: CASSPTLQGQPQHF. CDR3 coding DNA: TGTGCCAGCAGCCCGACACTCCAAGGTCAGCCCCAGCATTTT.

A word on this clonotype: Its ends do not fully match the called genes, so a read error is possible. The rearrangement links TRBV10-2 to TRBJ2-7; D is uncertain. Per germline, CDR1 WSHSY and CDR2 SAAADI. The CDR3 totals 13 residues. CDR3 DNA sequence: TGCTCCAGCAGTGGGCAGCATTGGTACGAGCAGTACTTC. Translated, it gives CSSSGQHWYEQYF.

The sample holds many counts of this clonotype. The V gene is TRBV9, the J gene TRBJ2-7; either TRBD1 or TRBD2 may fit D (5 bases each). Germline V lookup: CDR1 SGDLS, CDR2 YYNGEE. This CDR3 spans 14 amino acids. V dropped 3 bases and J dropped 0 bases, with 10 bases sitting between them. Here the CDR3 DNA reads TGTGCCAGCAGCGCGGGACCCCTCTCCTACGAGCAGTACTTC. It yields the protein CASSAGPLSYEQYF.

This clonotype came up many times. The chain is built from TRBV7-3 and TRBJ2-5, with TRBD2 matching 7 bases. This CDR3 is 13 amino acids long. The germline CDR1 and CDR2 sequences are SGHTA and FQGTGA. After removal of 3 bases from V and 4 bases from J, the junction contained 2 bases not matched to a gene. The CDR3 DNA reads as TGTGCCAGCAGCTTCAGGGAGGGAGAGACCCAGTACTTC. Translated, it gives CASSFREGETQYF.

The table lists this clonotype with many counts. This chain joins TRBV3-1 and TRBJ1-1; maybe TRBD1 (6 bases). V was pared by 3 bases and J by 12 bases, with 14 bases between. The CDR3 totals 12 residues. The germline gives CDR1 LGHDT, CDR2 YNNKEL (reference sequence). CDR3 loop: CASSHSGGFPFF. The DNA for the CDR3 is TGTGCCAGCAGCCACAGTGGGGGCTTCCCTTTCTTT. Full variable domain (outside the CDR3, taken from reference TRBV3-1 and TRBJ1-1): DTAVSQTPKYLVTQMGNDKSIKCEQNLGHDTMYWYKQDSKKFLKIMFSYNNKELIINETVPNRFSPKSPDKAHLNLHINSLELGDSAVYFCASSHSGGFPFFGQGTRLTVV.

The table lists this clonotype with many counts. V is TRBV5-1 and J is TRBJ2-5, with 8 bases that match TRBD2. Germline lookup yields CDR1 SGHRS and CDR2 YFSETQ. V lost 0 bases, J lost 2 bases, and 9 bases stayed unmatched. This CDR3 is 17 amino acids long. In DNA, the CDR3 is TGCGCCAGCAGCTTGGGGTTAGCGGGAACCCTTCAAGAGACCCAGTACTTC. The encoded protein is CASSLGLAGTLQETQYF.

A remark on this clonotype: A far larger clone is off by one base, so a read error is likely. The chain has TRBV7-9 and TRBJ1-2, with a possible D match to TRBD1 (5 bases). The germline V gene encodes CDR1 SEHNR and CDR2 FQNEAQ (reference sequence). The CDR3 has 15 residues. With 5 bases removed from V and 0 bases from J, the gap between germline ends came to 13 bases. The CDR3 DNA reads TGTGCCAGCAGCGCGCGGGGCGCGGCTAACTATGGCTACACCTTC. This translates into CASSARGAANYGYTF.

The rearrangement joins TRBV6-1 to TRBJ2-7; D is uncertain. This CDR3 has 14 residues. Germline V lookup: CDR1 MNHNS, CDR2 SASEGT. V was shortened by 7 bases and J by 2 bases, with 15 bases between the two germline ends. CDR3 in DNA: TGTGCCAGCACCGAGGCCGGCAACGCCTACGAGCAGTACTTC. Protein sequence: CASTEAGNAYEQYF.

This clonotype was observed many times. The V call is TRBV2, the J call TRBJ1-5; D gene unclear. CDR3 length equals 13 residues. Trimming cost V 6 bases and J 4 bases, with 10 bases left between them. Looked up from germline, CDR1 is SNHLY and CDR2 is FYNNEI. The CDR3 protein is CASRPHQNQPQHF. The CDR3 region has the DNA TGTGCCAGCAGGCCTCATCAAAATCAGCCCCAGCATTTT. Using reference TRBV2 and TRBJ1-5 for the parts outside the CDR3, the full variable domain is EPEVTQTPSHQVTQMGQEVILRCVPISNHLYFYWYRQILGQKVEFLVSFYNNEISEKSEIFDDQFSVERPDGSNFTLKIRSTKLEDSAMYFCASRPHQNQPQHFGDGTRLSIL.

About this clonotype: One junction end disagrees with the germline gene, perhaps due to a read error. This chain uses TRBV24-1 with TRBJ2-1; D remains unclear. The CDR3 runs to 15 residues. CDR1 and CDR2 from the germline V gene are KGHDR and SFDVKD. The CDR3 DNA is TGTGCCACCATTGATTCTAGTAGTGTCCACAATGAGCAGTTCTTC. Translating gives CATIDSSSVHNEQFF.

Of note for this clonotype: This may come from a read error, since a much larger clone is one base off. Without the conserved terminal phenylalanine or tryptophan, this CDR3 likely stems from a read error. V usage is TRBV2 and J usage is TRBJ1-1; no clear D. V lost 5 bases and J lost 0, with 13 bases in between. Germline-derived CDR1 and CDR2 are SNHLY and FYNNEI. This CDR3 is 15 amino acids long. In DNA form, the CDR3 reads TGTGCCAGCAGTAGACATCTCCGGGTGAACACTGAAGCTTTCCTT. Its protein is CASSRHLRVNTEAFL.

Many counts were recorded for this clonotype. The V and J genes are TRBV4-1 and TRBJ2-1; no firm D call. Germline V gives CDR1 MGHRA, CDR2 YSYEKL. The CDR3 loop spans 13 amino acids. The V end was cut by 4 bases, the J end by 1 base, with 5 bases between. The CDR3 sequence is CASSLRSYNEQFF. DNA for the CDR3: TGCGCCAGCAGCCTCAGGTCCTACAATGAGCAGTTCTTC.

This clonotype has only one observation. V and J are TRBV5-1 and TRBJ2-3; D possibly corresponds to TRBD2 (6 bases). V dropped 0 bases and J dropped 4 bases, with 15 bases sitting between them. From germline, CDR1 is SGHRS and CDR2 YFSETQ. The CDR3 sequence is 16 residues long. The CDR3 protein is CASSLVVLASADTQYF. The CDR3 DNA reads as TGCGCCAGCAGCTTGGTCGTCCTAGCGAGCGCAGATACGCAGTATTTT.

V is TRBV5-1 and J is TRBJ1-1, with 7 bases identical to TRBD1. Unmatched junction bases numbered 9, after V lost 6 bases and J lost 1 base. Germline V gene lookup returns CDR1 SGHRS and CDR2 YFSETQ. The CDR3 loop spans 15 amino acids. CDR3 region: CASNKGQVENTEAFF. Here the CDR3 DNA reads TGCGCCAGCAACAAAGGACAGGTGGAGAACACTGAAGCTTTCTTT.

This clonotype was found a few times. A far bigger clonotype differs at one base, so this is likely a read error. The chain carries TRBV6-9 and TRBJ2-2; 8 bases are shared with TRBD1. CDR1 and CDR2 from the germline V gene are MNHGY and SVAAGI. The CDR3 is made up of 15 amino acids. Here the CDR3 DNA reads TGTGCCAGCAGTTCGGGACAGGATTGGACCGGGGAACTGTTTTTT. This codes for CASSSGQDWTGELFF.

Remarks on this clonotype: This is likely an artifact of a read error, given a far larger clone one base away. The CDR3 loop reads CASSSIGYGVSPLHF. For the CDR3, the DNA is TGTGCCAGCAGTTCCATAGGGTATGGTGTATCACCCCTCCACTTT. V gene TRBV2 combines with J gene TRBJ1-6; D unclear. Germline loops: CDR1 SNHLY, CDR2 FYNNEI. V lost 5 bases and J lost 10, with 18 bases in between. CDR3 size: 15 residues.

The chain joins TRBV25-1 to TRBJ1-6; possibly TRBD1 for D (5 bases). CDR3 length: 14 residues. Germline lookup yields CDR1 MGHDK and CDR2 SYGVNS. The V gene lost 5 bases and the J gene lost 5 bases, with 10 bases spanning the gap. This CDR3 is CASSIQANNSPLHF. As DNA, the CDR3 is TGTGCCAGCAGTATACAGGCGAATAATTCACCCCTCCACTTT.

At least ten counts were recorded for this clonotype. This rearrangement joins TRBV5-1 to TRBJ2-2, with 9 bases aligning to TRBD1. Germline assignment: CDR1 SGHRS and CDR2 YFSETQ. This CDR3 has 15 residues. V shed 1 base and J 3 bases; nucleotides not matched to a gene: 1. In nucleotides, the CDR3 is TGCGCCAGCAGCTTGCGGACAGGGGACACCGGGGAGCTGTTTTTT. Translated, it gives CASSLRTGDTGELFF.